This T cell receptor beta chain was recorded in a study of beta chain features in type 1 diabetes. Germline V gene data show CDR1 as SGHRS and CDR2 as YFSETQ. The CDR3 consists of 19 residues. Trimming removed 2 bases at V and 2 bases at J, with 24 bases between. Since all of the isolated RNA was reverse transcribed, expressed TCRB transcripts were what got sequenced. Repertoires were generated with immunoSEQ multiplex PCR, while TCRdb's copy carries only in-frame clones and drops some. The top ten hold under 1.5% of the sample, which has some 150,000 clones, about 7.1% seen once. This clone has only a few counts.

The receptor comes from a woman aged 30 to 39 in good health. This chain links TRBV5-1 with TRBJ2-3, with D possibly TRBD1 on 6 matching bases. The sequenced sample consisted of central memory CD4+ T cells from blood. The CDR3, as DNA: TGCGCCAGCAGCTTAGGGACAACGGCAGTTAGCAGACACACAGATACGCAGTATTTT. This sequence encodes CASSLGTTAVSRHTDTQYF.